The clone carrying this T cell receptor beta chain was found many times. Its antigen remains unidentified. A single record per CDR3 protein comes from TCRdb applying MiXCR to the reads. The table lists some 500,000 distinct CDR3 sequences, 35% to 50% of them singletons, with about half in the top ten. The sample comes from a study of T cell repertoires in cytomegalovirus infection. About the study: Matching HLA type, along with CMV infection, was indicated by public TCR beta signatures.

Germline V gene sequence: CDR1 SGHTA, CDR2 FQGNSA. Trimming removed 1 base at V and 2 bases at J, with 12 bases between. This CDR3 comprises 15 residues. The sample here was cultured PBMCs, taken from culture after CMV antigen stimulation. The source is a human donor in good health (CMV status not recorded). Some clones in this sample may be carry-over from other donors' samples. V and J are TRBV7-2 and TRBJ2-7, with D perhaps given as TRBD1 or TRBD2 (6 bases each). The CDR3 region has the DNA TGTGCCAGCAGCTTAGTTGGGGGGCTAACCTACGAGCAGTACTTC. Protein product: CASSLVGGLTYEQYF.